The clone carrying this TCR beta chain was seen at least ten times. Antigen specificity is unknown. The TCRbeta library was prepared with unique molecular identifiers. TCRdb independently ran MiXCR on the PCR reads; one entry per CDR3 protein. The sample has hundreds of thousands of distinct CDR3 sequences, about 9.4% seen once. Trimming removed 4 bases from V and 4 bases from J, with 11 bases in between. CDR3 size: 14 residues. Germline V CDR1 and CDR2: LGHDT, YNNKEL (reference sequence). This record comes from a study of T-cell reconstitution after alpha-beta-depleted transplantation in children. Overall study findings and caveats: Newly generated T cells supplied most T-cell counts and diversity one year post-transplant. Where some patients showed high TCRbeta diversity at day 60, it came from recipient T cells and thymic progenitors that had survived. The origin of alpha-beta T cells about two months after transplant was reportedly several hundred expanded graft clones.

The TCR sequence derives from a boy under three years old with acute myeloid leukemia, due to receive a stem cell transplant. The rearrangement uses TRBV3-1 and TRBJ2-1; D may be TRBD1 (6 bases). The sequenced sample was PBMCs, obtained before TCRalphabeta/CD19-depleted stem cell transplant. The CDR3 DNA sequence: TGTGCCAGCAGCCCCCGGACAGCTTACAATGAGCAGTTCTTC. Translating it yields CASSPRTAYNEQFF.